The present entry profiles one TCR beta chain with its context. The antigen is unknown. This may come from a read error, since a much larger clone is one base off. This record comes from a study of early T cells in non-severe SARS-CoV-2 infection. About the study: From unsorted whole blood, bulk RNA was sequenced, and the chains remained unpaired. Study results and limitations: Reliance on VDJdb matching favored anti-spike CD8 responses; private and CD4 specificities were missed.

CDR1 is SGHRS, CDR2 YFSETQ, per germline. The CDR3 runs to 15 residues. V was clipped by 4 bases and J by 1 base, with 15 bases between them. Unique molecular identifiers tagged individual cDNA molecules. In TCRdb, the 5' RACE reads were re-called with MiXCR into one record per CDR3 protein. The repertoire consists of about 23,000 distinct CDR3 sequences, with 5.3% occurring once and the leading ten covering about 10%. The chain links TRBV5-1 to TRBJ2-7; tentative D call: TRBD2 (5 bases). The sequenced sample consisted of whole blood. The receptor was derived from an adult who was a healthcare worker with PCR-confirmed SARS-CoV-2 infection or an uninfected control (not recorded which). The CDR3 reads CASSPDPGWSYEQYV. The CDR3 coding sequence is TGCGCCAGCAGCCCCGATCCGGGGTGGTCCTACGAGCAGTACGTC.